Listed below are T cell receptor beta chains from one sample, sequenced in a study of blood T cell repertoires in COVID-19. Profiled with immunoSEQ multiplex PCR; TCRdb holds only in-frame clones, not every one. The data hold hundreds of thousands of clones, with 83% observed a single time. Input material: peripheral blood. These receptors all come from a woman aged 25 to 39 with COVID-19, enrolled during active disease. Each CDR3 is given with its conserved first and last residue. A D gene is named only where the DNA matches it firmly. Size values are once, few and many counts, or a class for expanded clones, and some rows have none.

d_call clone_size j_call v_call cdr3_nt cdr3_aa
TRBD2 - TRBJ2-1 TRBV9 TGTGCCAGCAGCCGCCGGGGGGGAGTTGTCGATGAGCAGTTCTTC CASSRRGGVVDEQFF
- - TRBJ1-6 TRBV14 TGTGCCAGCAGCCAAGATCACAACTCCTATAATTCACCCCTCCACTTT CASSQDHNSYNSPLHF
TRBD2 once TRBJ2-1 TRBV2 TGTGCCAGCAGTGGGACGGGACTAGCGGGAATGAGCTCCTACAATGAGCAGTTCTTC CASSGTGLAGMSSYNEQFF
- - TRBJ2-5 TRBV21-1 TGTGCCAGCAGCAAAGAGAGGGAGGAGACCCAGTACTTC CASSKEREETQYF
TRBD1 - TRBJ1-2 TRBV9 TGTGCCAGCAGCCCCAGGGACAGGGATAACTATGGCTACACCTTC CASSPRDRDNYGYTF
- - TRBJ1-1 TRBV9 TGTGCCAGCAGCGTAGATGGGGGGAGCACTGAAGCTTTCTTT CASSVDGGSTEAFF
- - TRBJ1-6 TRBV7-6 TGTGCCAGCAGCTTAGTGTCCCCGGACAGACTTTTTAATTCACCCCTCCACTTT CASSLVSPDRLFNSPLHF
TRBD1 - TRBJ1-1 TRBV6-5 TGTGCCAGCAGTTACGGGACAGGGGGCTCAAAAGCTTTCTTT CASSYGTGGSKAFF
TRBD2 few TRBJ2-7 TRBV10-3 TGTGCCATCAACAATAGAGGGCTAGCGGGAACCGAGCAGTACTTC CAINNRGLAGTEQYF
- - TRBJ2-5 TRBV27 TGTGCCAGCAGTTTATCGAGGGATTACCAAGAGACCCAGTACTTC CASSLSRDYQETQYF
- - TRBJ2-2 TRBV11-2 TGTGCCAGCAGCTGTCGGGGGTACCGAAAGAGGGTGAGCGGGGAGCTGTTTTTT CASSCRGYRKRVSGELFF
- - TRBJ2-7 TRBV6-6 TGTGCCAGCAGCGATCGTTCGGGAACCCCCTCCTACGAGCAGTACTTC CASSDRSGTPSYEQYF
TRBD1 - TRBJ2-7 TRBV4-1 TGCGCCAGCAGCCAAGTTAGAGAGACAGGGGTCGACGAGCAGTACTTC CASSQVRETGVDEQYF
- - TRBJ1-1 TRBV7-2 TGTGCCAGCAGCTCAACCCAGATTGGGAACACTGAAGCTTTCTTT CASSSTQIGNTEAFF
- - TRBJ2-7 TRBV7-9 TGTGCCAGCAGCATAACCGAGGGGGTCAACTACGAGCAGTACTTC CASSITEGVNYEQYF
- - TRBJ2-5 TRBV1 TGCACCAGCACGACTAGCGGGAGGGAGGGAGAGACCCAGTACTTC CTSTTSGREGETQYF
TRBD1 - TRBJ2-3 TRBV7-2 TGTGCCAGCAGCCGGGTAGGTGGGACAGGGGGCACAGATACGCAGTATTTT CASSRVGGTGGTDTQYF
- - TRBJ2-3 TRBV19 TGTGCCAGTAGTATAGGAGGCACGGGAGCCCACGATACGCAGTATTTT CASSIGGTGAHDTQYF
TRBD1 - TRBJ1-4 TRBV2 TGTGCCAGCAGTGAAGGTCGGACAGGGTATGAAAAACTGTTTTTT CASSEGRTGYEKLFF
- once TRBJ1-2 TRBV19 TGTGCCAGTAGTAAGACAGATAACTATGGCTACACCTTC CASSKTDNYGYTF
TRBD2 once TRBJ2-7 TRBV7-9 TGTGCCAGCAGCTTAATTGGTAGCGGGACCTACGAGCAGTACTTC CASSLIGSGTYEQYF
TRBD1 - TRBJ2-7 TRBV13 TGTGCCAGCAGCCCGAAGGGACAGGGGATCTACGAGCAGTACTTC CASSPKGQGIYEQYF
- - TRBJ1-1 TRBV30 TGTGCCTGGAGTTCCCGCGGGTACACTGAAGCTTTCTTT CAWSSRGYTEAFF
TRBD2 - TRBJ2-3 TRBV3-1/TRBV3-2 TGTGCCAGCAGCCAAGCGGGAGGAACAGATACGCAGTATTTT CASSQAGGTDTQYF
- once TRBJ2-1 TRBV28 TGTGCCAGTCGGAGGAGGGTAGGTTACAATGAGCAGTTCTTC CASRRRVGYNEQFF
- - TRBJ2-5 TRBV7-9 TGTGCCAGCAGCCTAAGGGGGTCAGAGACCCAGTACTTC CASSLRGSETQYF
TRBD2 - TRBJ2-1 TRBV11-2 TGTGCCAGCAGCTTAGATGGACTAGCGGGGAGAAATGAGCAGTTCTTC CASSLDGLAGRNEQFF
- - TRBJ2-2 TRBV2 TGTGCCAGCGGCAGGGAAACCGGGGAGCTGTTTTTT CASGRETGELFF
- - TRBJ2-2 TRBV10-1 TGCGCCAGCAGTGAGGTCGGGGGAGACTCCGGGGAGCTGTTTTTT CASSEVGGDSGELFF
- - TRBJ2-3 TRBV6-5 TGTGCCAGCAGTTACGGGCAGGGGCCCACAGATACGCAGTATTTT CASSYGQGPTDTQYF
TRBD1 - TRBJ2-7 TRBV19 TGTGCCAGTAGTATGACAGGGCTCTACGAGCAGTACTTC CASSMTGLYEQYF
- - TRBJ1-1 TRBV27 TGTGCCAGCAGTCCCGGGTTTGTGATGAACACTGAAGCTTTCTTT CASSPGFVMNTEAFF
- - TRBJ2-2 TRBV7-9 TGTGCCATCCTACCGACAGGCGAAAACACCGGGGAGCTGTTTTTT CAILPTGENTGELFF
- - TRBJ2-7 TRBV18 TGTGCCAGCTCACCGAGCTCCTACGAGCAGTACTTC CASSPSSYEQYF
TRBD2 - TRBJ2-3 TRBV7-9 TGTGCCAGCAGCTTAGTCCCTAGCAGCGGGGGGGCTGGCACAGATACGCAGTATTTT CASSLVPSSGGAGTDTQYF
TRBD1 - TRBJ2-2 TRBV7-2 TGTGCCAGCAGCCCCGGGACAGGGGGCTCCGGGGAGCTGTTTTTT CASSPGTGGSGELFF
TRBD2 - TRBJ2-5 TRBV19 TGTGCCAGTAGTATAGCCCTAGCGGTCCAAGAGACCCAGTACTTC CASSIALAVQETQYF
- - TRBJ2-5 TRBV7-9 TGTGCCAGCAGCTTAGGCCGGGGGGCGGCCGGGGAGACCCAGTACTTC CASSLGRGAAGETQYF
- - TRBJ2-5 TRBV18 TGTGCCAGCTCACCGGCGGCGATTCAAGAGACCCAGTACTTC CASSPAAIQETQYF
TRBD1 few TRBJ2-5 TRBV7-2 TGTGCCAGCAGCGGAGACGCAGGGGGCCAAGAGACCCAGTACTTC CASSGDAGGQETQYF
TRBD1 - TRBJ1-5 TRBV24-1 TGTGCCACCAGTGACCCTCGACAGGGGGCGGCTCAGCCCCAGCATTTT CATSDPRQGAAQPQHF
- many TRBJ1-1 TRBV20-1 TGCAGTGCTAGTGACCGGACGGGCGGGACTGAAGCTTTCTTT CSASDRTGGTEAFF